The clone carrying this T cell receptor beta chain was detected ten times or more. Antigen unknown. This record comes from a study of T-cell reconstitution after alpha-beta-depleted transplantation in children. Molecular barcoding with unique molecular identifiers was used for the TCRbeta library. TCRdb ran MiXCR on the PCR reads and lists one entry per CDR3 protein. Of 280,000 or so distinct CDR3 sequences in the sample, more than 9% were seen once. The germline V and J ends were trimmed by 6 bases and 10 bases, with 15 bases remaining between them. Germline CDR1 MNHEY, CDR2 SVGEGT. This CDR3 has 13 residues. The study, taken as a whole, reports: Reportedly, alpha-beta T cells present about two months post-transplant originated from several hundred expanded clones of graft origin. By one year post-transplant, T-cell counts and diversity largely arose from T cells that were newly produced.

This sequence was found in a male patient between 2 and 15 years old who had a stem cell transplant for chronic granulomatous disease, so the T cells may come from the graft donor. The rearrangement uses TRBV6-2 or TRBV6-3 and TRBJ1-4; no clear D. Specimen: peripheral blood, collected 180 days after TCRalphabeta/CD19-depleted stem cell transplant. The CDR3 region has the DNA TGTGCCAGCAGCGATGGGCTGGGTACAAAACTGTTTTTT. Amino acid sequence: CASSDGLGTKLFF.